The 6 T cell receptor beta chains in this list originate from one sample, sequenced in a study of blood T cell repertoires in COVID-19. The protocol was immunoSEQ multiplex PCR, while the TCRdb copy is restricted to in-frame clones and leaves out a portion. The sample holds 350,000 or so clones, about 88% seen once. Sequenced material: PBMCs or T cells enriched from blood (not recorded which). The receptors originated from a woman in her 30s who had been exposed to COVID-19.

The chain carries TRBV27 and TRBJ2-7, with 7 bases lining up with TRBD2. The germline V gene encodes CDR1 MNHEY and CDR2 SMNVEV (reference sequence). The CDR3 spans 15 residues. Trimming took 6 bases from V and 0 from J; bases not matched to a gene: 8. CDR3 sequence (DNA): TGTGCCAGCAGATTCACTAGCGAGAGCTCCTACGAGCAGTACTTC. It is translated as CASRFTSESSYEQYF.

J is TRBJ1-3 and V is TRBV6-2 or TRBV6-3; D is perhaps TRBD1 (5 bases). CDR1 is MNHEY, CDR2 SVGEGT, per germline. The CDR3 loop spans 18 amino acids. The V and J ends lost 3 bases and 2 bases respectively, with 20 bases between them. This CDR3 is CASSYPPTGGRPGNTIYF. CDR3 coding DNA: TGTGCCAGCAGTTATCCCCCGACGGGGGGAAGGCCTGGAAACACCATATATTTT.

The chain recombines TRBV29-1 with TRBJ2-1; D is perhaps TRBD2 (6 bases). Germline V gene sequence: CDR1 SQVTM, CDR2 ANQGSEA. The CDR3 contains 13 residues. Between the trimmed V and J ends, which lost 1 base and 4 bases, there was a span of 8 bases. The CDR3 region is CSVEAGTYNEQFF. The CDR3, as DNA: TGCAGCGTTGAAGCCGGGACTTACAATGAGCAGTTCTTC.

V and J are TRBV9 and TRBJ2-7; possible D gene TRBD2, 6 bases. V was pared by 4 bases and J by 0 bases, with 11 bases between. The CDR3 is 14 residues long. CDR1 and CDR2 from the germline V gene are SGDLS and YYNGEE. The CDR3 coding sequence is TGTGCCAGCAGCTTCGGGACTCACTCCTACGAGCAGTACTTC. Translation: CASSFGTHSYEQYF.

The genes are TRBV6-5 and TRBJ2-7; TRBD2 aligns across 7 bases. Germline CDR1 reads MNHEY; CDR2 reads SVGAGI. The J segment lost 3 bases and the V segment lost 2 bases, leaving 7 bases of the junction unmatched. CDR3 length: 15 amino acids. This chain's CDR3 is CASSYGLSSGYEQYF. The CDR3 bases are TGTGCCAGCAGTTACGGTCTTTCTAGCGGCTACGAGCAGTACTTC.

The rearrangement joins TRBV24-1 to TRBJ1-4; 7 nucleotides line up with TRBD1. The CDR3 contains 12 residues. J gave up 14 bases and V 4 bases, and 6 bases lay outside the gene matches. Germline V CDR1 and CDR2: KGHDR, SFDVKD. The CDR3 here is CATSDTRGRLFF. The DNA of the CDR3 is TGTGCCACCAGTGACACGAGGGGGCGGCTGTTTTTT.